This T cell receptor beta chain was recovered during a study of blood T cell repertoires in COVID-19. The wider study: Acute and convalescent COVID-19 specimens originated in the United States, Italy and Spain.

Assay: immunoSEQ multiplex PCR; the TCRdb copy retains only in-frame clones and omits some. Among approximately 260,000 clones, about 90% were seen once, and the ten largest hold under 6.5%. This clone has a single count. The receptor comes from a woman between 25 and 40 years old with acute COVID-19. Sequencing was done on a sample of PBMCs or T cells enriched from blood (not recorded which).

The CDR3 nucleotides are TGTGCCAGCAGCTCGATTCTAGGAACGGCCGAAGAGACCCAGTACTTC. Translating gives CASSSILGTAEETQYF. This chain links TRBV7-9 with TRBJ2-5, with D uncertain. Germline lookup yields CDR1 SEHNR and CDR2 FQNEAQ (reference sequence). This CDR3 region has 16 residues. The V gene lost 4 bases and the J gene lost 3 bases, with 18 bases spanning the gap.